These T cell receptor beta chains were read from a single sample in a study of shared clonotypes between healthy human individuals. Some clones are missing from TCRdb's copy, which holds only in-frame ones; the method was immunoSEQ multiplex PCR. The top ten hold roughly 0.055% of the sample, which has some 550,000 clones, almost 97% seen once. Material: naive CD4+ T cells sorted from blood. These receptor sequences come from a woman aged 25 to 45 in good health. CDR3s include the opening cysteine and the closing phenylalanine or tryptophan. A D gene is named only where the DNA matches it firmly. Clone size is stated in some rows and not others, as once, few, many or a class when expanded.

>TRBJ2-2|NA|TRBD2|TRBV5-4
TGTGCCAGCCACTTCGGAGTGTTGGGACTAGCTAACACCGGGGAGCTGTTTTTT
CASHFGVLGLANTGELFF
>TRBJ1-1|once|TRBD1|TRBV6-6
TGTGCCAGCACCGCGTCAGGGGGCTTCACTGAAGCTTTCTTT
CASTASGGFTEAFF
>TRBJ2-2|NA|NA|TRBV27
TGTGCCAGCAGTATCGCAGAACCACCGAACACCGGGGAGCTGTTTTTT
CASSIAEPPNTGELFF
>TRBJ2-3|once|TRBD2|TRBV10-3
TGTGCCATCAGTGAGGGGCCTAGCGGTAGCACAGATACGCAGTATTTT
CAISEGPSGSTDTQYF
>TRBJ2-7|NA|NA|TRBV5-4
TGTGCCAGCAGCTTGGATAGGAGCTCCTACGAGCAGTACTTC
CASSLDRSSYEQYF
>TRBJ2-2|NA|TRBD2|TRBV27
TGTGCCAGCAGCCCCACCTTTAAGCGGGGGGACCTGTTTTTT
CASSPTFKRGDLFF
>TRBJ2-1|NA|TRBD2|TRBV14
TGTGCCAGCAGCCGACGACTAGCGGGAGGGCCTTTGGATGAGCAGTTCTTC
CASSRRLAGGPLDEQFF
>TRBJ2-5|NA|NA|TRBV6-1
TGTGCCACTCTCAGGGGGGGACAAGAGACCCAGTACTTC
CATLRGGQETQYF
>TRBJ2-5|once|NA|TRBV18
TGTGCCAGCTCAGAAGCAGGGGCCCGCAGAGAGACCCAGTACTTC
CASSEAGARRETQYF
>TRBJ2-3|NA|NA|TRBV7-9
TGTGCCAGCCGGAGTGCGGGCACAGATACGCAGTATTTT
CASRSAGTDTQYF
>TRBJ2-1|NA|TRBD1|TRBV7-7
TGTGCCAGCAGCCCGACAGGGTTCGGGGATGAGCAGTTCTTC
CASSPTGFGDEQFF
>TRBJ1-1|NA|NA|TRBV6-1
TGTGCCAGCACGATTCTACAGTACCCCACTGAAGCTTTCTTT
CASTILQYPTEAFF
>TRBJ2-1|once|TRBD2|TRBV5-8
TGTGCCAGCAGCTTGGACTTCGGGACTAGCGTACACAATGAGCAGTTCTTC
CASSLDFGTSVHNEQFF
>TRBJ2-7|NA|TRBD2|TRBV7-2
TGTGCCAGCAGCCCTTTTCGGACTAGCGGGATGGCGAGGTACGAGCAGTACTTC
CASSPFRTSGMARYEQYF
>TRBJ2-7|NA|TRBD1|TRBV11-1
TGTGCCAGCAGCCCCCGACCCGGGACAGGGGCATCCTACGAGCAGTACTTC
CASSPRPGTGASYEQYF
>TRBJ1-2|NA|NA|TRBV6-6
TGTGCCAGCAGGATGGACAGTAACTATGGCTACACCTTC
CASRMDSNYGYTF
>TRBJ2-5|once|NA|TRBV6-5
TGTGCCAGCAGTTACTCCGAGGTCGGAGAGACCCAGTACTTC
CASSYSEVGETQYF
>TRBJ1-5|NA|NA|TRBV11-2
TGTGCCAGCAGCTTATCCCTATTTAAGCCCCAGCATTTT
CASSLSLFKPQHF
>TRBJ2-3|once|NA|TRBV2
TGTGCCAGCAGTGGGCAGGGGAGAGGTGATACGCAGTATTTT
CASSGQGRGDTQYF
>TRBJ2-3|NA|NA|TRBV10-1
TGCGCCAGCAGTGACGCCGGAGCCACAGATACGCAGTATTTT
CASSDAGATDTQYF
>TRBJ1-3|NA|NA|TRBV9
TGTGCCAGCAGCGGGGACTTCGGCTCTGGAAACACCATATATTTT
CASSGDFGSGNTIYF
>TRBJ1-2|NA|NA|TRBV7-9
TGTGCCAGCAGCCGACAGGCGGACTATGGCTACACCTTC
CASSRQADYGYTF
>TRBJ2-5|once|NA|TRBV5-1
TGCGCCAGCAGTTATCCCCGACAGGTTGGAGAGACCCAGTACTTC
CASSYPRQVGETQYF
>TRBJ2-7|few|TRBD1|TRBV5-4
TGTGCCAGCAGCTCAGCCGGGACAGGGAGTTACGAGCAGTACTTC
CASSSAGTGSYEQYF
>TRBJ2-1|once|NA|TRBV28
TGTGCCAGCAGTTTCCTTAACTACAATGAGCAGTTCTTC
CASSFLNYNEQFF
>TRBJ1-3|NA|NA|TRBV28
TGTGCCAGCACCCTCGATCAGGGCTCTGGAAACACCATATATTTT
CASTLDQGSGNTIYF
>TRBJ1-1|NA|NA|TRBV4-1
TGCGCCAGCAGCCACTTGCCCCTTGGGACTGAAGCTTTCTTT
CASSHLPLGTEAFF
>TRBJ2-2|NA|NA|TRBV13
TGTGCCAGCAGCTCGACAGGGCGGGGCCGGGAGCTGTTTTTT
CASSSTGRGRELFF
>TRBJ1-5|NA|NA|TRBV5-1
TGCGCCAGCAGCTACGGGGACAATCAGCCCCAGCATTTT
CASSYGDNQPQHF
>TRBJ1-5|few|NA|TRBV5-1
TGCGCCAGCAGCTTGGGTCCGAATCAGCCCCAGCATTTT
CASSLGPNQPQHF
>TRBJ1-1|NA|NA|TRBV28
TGTGCCAGCGGGGTTATGAACACTGAAGCTTTCTTT
CASGVMNTEAFF
>TRBJ2-5|NA|NA|TRBV6-1
TGTGCCAGCAGTGTGGGGGGCGCGGGAGAGACCCAGTACTTC
CASSVGGAGETQYF
>TRBJ2-2|NA|NA|TRBV28
TGTGCCAGCAGTTTAAGCGGGTATAAGCTGTTTTTT
CASSLSGYKLFF
>TRBJ2-3|NA|TRBD2|TRBV28
TGTGCCAGCAGTTTATACCAAGCGGGAGAGGATACGCAGTATTTT
CASSLYQAGEDTQYF
>TRBJ2-7|NA|NA|TRBV7-6
TGTGCCAGCAGCCAACACAATCACCTACCTACCCCCACCTCCTACGAGCAGTACTTC
CASSQHNHLPTPTSYEQYF
>TRBJ2-7|NA|NA|TRBV28
TGTGCCAGCAGTGCCTTTTGGGACACTGAAGGGAACGAGCAGTACTTC
CASSAFWDTEGNEQYF
>TRBJ1-5|NA|NA|TRBV28
TGTGCCAGCAGACCCATAATGAGGGCGGGGCAGCCCCAGCATTTT
CASRPIMRAGQPQHF
>TRBJ2-1|NA|NA|TRBV7-6
TGTGCCAGCAGCTTGGACAATGAGCAGTTCTTC
CASSLDNEQFF
>TRBJ2-2|NA|TRBD1|TRBV6-1
TGTGCCAGCATCTCCCAGGGGGCCGGCGGGGAGCTGTTTTTT
CASISQGAGGELFF
>TRBJ2-3|NA|NA|TRBV5-1
TGCGCCAGCAGCTTGGAGGTCAATTCAGATACGCAGTATTTT
CASSLEVNSDTQYF
>TRBJ2-7|NA|NA|TRBV2
TGTGCCAGCTCAATGGAAATCGGCTACGAGCAGTACTTC
CASSMEIGYEQYF
>TRBJ1-2|NA|NA|TRBV19
TGTGCCAGTAGTCTGGGATCTTTGGGCCACACCTTC
CASSLGSLGHTF
>TRBJ2-1|NA|TRBD1|TRBV5-6
TGTGCCAGCAGCTTGGCCTGGACAGGGAGGTACAATGAGCAGTTCTTC
CASSLAWTGRYNEQFF
>TRBJ2-7|NA|TRBD2|TRBV7-9
TGTGCCAGCAGCCGACTAGCGGGTAGGGTCGAGCAGTACTTC
CASSRLAGRVEQYF